This TCR beta chain was sequenced in a study of tumor-infiltrating lymphocytes in primary liver carcinoma. The wider study: The patients, men and women alike, were aged 30 to 69 years. Among the tumors, stages were T1-T3 N0M0 and sizes about 4.2 to 10 cm.

Unsorted bulk tissue of about 18-32 mg yielded co-extracted RNA and DNA. In every tumor sample, viable tumor cells made up over 90%. Germline CDR1 reads SEHNR; CDR2 reads FQNEAQ (reference sequence). The CDR3 extends over 16 amino acids. A remark on this clonotype: Its target is not known. Relative to the germline gene, one junction end is altered; a read error may explain this.

General study points: Found in all five tumor regions were only about 7-24% of top clones.

Starting from around 510 ng of total RNA, TCR beta cDNA was produced with a primer in the constant region. Sequencing libraries for TCR beta derived from three nested multiplex PCR rounds that used slightly modified ARM-PCR. TRBV1-TRBV30 forward primers and a C-beta reverse primer were used in the first two PCR rounds, which each ran for around 10 cycles. TCRdb reprocessed the multiplex PCR reads with MiXCR, giving one entry per CDR3 protein. The sample records some 180,000 distinct CDR3 sequences, about 85% being singletons. Sequenced material: tumor tissue from primary liver carcinoma. The chain uses TRBV7-9 and TRBJ2-1; D uncertain. The receptor was isolated from a man between 35 and 55 years old with primary liver carcinoma and hepatitis B virus infection. The CDR3 sequence: CASSPDVGIKGNEQFF. The CDR3 region has the DNA TGTGCTAGCAGCCCAGATGTGGGGATTAAAGGCAATGAGCAGTTCTTC.